The 11 T cell receptor beta chains presented below share a single source sample, sequenced in a study of blood T cell repertoires in COVID-19. Only in-frame clones appear in the TCRdb table, and some are missing; sequencing was by immunoSEQ multiplex PCR. The repertoire includes approximately 24,000 clones, 90% to 95% of them detected once, and about 4% sits in the top ten. The specimen was peripheral blood. These receptor sequences come from a woman between 50 and 59 years old with active COVID-19.

CDR3 DNA sequence: TGTGCCAGCAGCGGATCACAGGGTAGTCCCTATGGCTACACCTTC. This gives the protein CASSGSQGSPYGYTF. The chain combines TRBV6-5 with TRBJ1-2; D might be TRBD1 (6 bases). The CDR3 loop spans 15 amino acids. In germline, CDR1 is MNHEY, CDR2 SVGAGI. With 6 bases removed from V and 4 bases from J, the gap between germline ends came to 18 bases.

V is TRBV7-2 and J is TRBJ2-5, with TRBD1 matching over 7 bases. This CDR3 contains 15 residues. Unmatched junction bases numbered 14, after V lost 4 bases and J lost 9 bases. The germline CDR1 and CDR2 sequences are SGHTA and FQGNSA. The chain's CDR3 is CASSSGTVGGVSQYF. The CDR3 coding sequence is TGTGCCAGCAGCTCCGGGACAGTCGGCGGCGTGTCCCAGTACTTC.

In nucleotides, the CDR3 is TGTGCCAGCAGGAGCGCCGGGGAGCTGTTTTTT. Protein: CASRSAGELFF. The J gene is TRBJ2-2, the V gene TRBV2; D is unresolved. The germline CDR1 and CDR2 sequences are SNHLY and FYNNEI. V lost 6 bases to trimming and J lost 6 bases, with 5 bases between them. The CDR3 runs 11 residues.

This clone was detected only once. The chain is built from TRBV6-5 and TRBJ2-7, with D tentatively TRBD1 (6 bases). Germline loops: CDR1 MNHEY, CDR2 SVGAGI. Trimming left V 6 bases short and J 9 bases short, with 12 bases between. This CDR3 spans 11 amino acids. The CDR3 here is CASSTGSAQYV. CDR3 bases: TGTGCCAGCAGCACAGGGTCGGCGCAGTACGTC.

The genes are TRBV28 and TRBJ2-4; D gene unclear. The CDR3 loop spans 15 amino acids. CDR1 MDHEN and CDR2 SYDVKM come from the germline V gene. V was trimmed by 4 bases and J by 0 bases, leaving 10 bases between them. The CDR3 coding sequence is TGTGCCAGCAGTTCCCCTGGCGGAGCCAAAAACATTCAGTACTTC. It codes for CASSSPGGAKNIQYF.

The chain recombines TRBV5-1 with TRBJ2-3, with TRBD2 matching 9 bases. The germline CDR1 and CDR2 sequences are SGHRS and YFSETQ. The CDR3 extends over 17 amino acids. V trimming: 0 bases; J trimming: 4 bases; junction bases outside the gene matches: 9. CDR3 coding DNA: TGCGCCAGCAGCTTGGGTGTAGCGGGAGAAGTCGCAGATACGCAGTATTTT. This translates into CASSLGVAGEVADTQYF.

This chain connects TRBV29-1 to TRBJ2-3; TRBD1 agrees at 7 bases. CDR1 is SQVTM, CDR2 ANQGSEA, per germline. With V trimmed by 0 bases and J by 4 bases, 7 bases remained unmatched. The CDR3 is made up of 15 amino acids. The CDR3 spells CSVEDHRTGPDTQYF. The CDR3 coding sequence is TGCAGCGTTGAAGATCACCGGACAGGACCAGATACGCAGTATTTT.

V is TRBV11-3 and J is TRBJ2-3, with TRBD1 as a possible D gene (6 bases). The V gene's germline CDR1 is SGHNT and CDR2 YENEEA. CDR3 size: 15 residues. V was clipped by 5 bases and J by 0 bases, with 12 bases between them. The CDR3 is CASSVDRTSTDTQYF. As DNA, the CDR3 is TGTGCCAGCAGCGTCGACAGGACTAGCACAGATACGCAGTATTTT.

The genes are TRBV19 and TRBJ2-1; maybe TRBD2 (6 bases). This CDR3 has 14 residues. CDR1 is LNHDA, CDR2 SQIVND, per germline (reference sequence). V was clipped by 5 bases and J by 3 bases, with 11 bases between them. The CDR3 bases are TGTGCCAGTAGTCCGACTAGTATCTACAATGAGCAGTTCTTC. Its translation is CASSPTSIYNEQFF.

V gene TRBV2 combines with J gene TRBJ1-1; 7 positions match TRBD1. CDR1 is SNHLY and CDR2 is FYNNEI in the germline V gene. V was pared by 5 bases and J by 6 bases, with 6 bases of the junction left unmatched. The CDR3 runs to 13 residues. CDR3 bases: TGTGCCAGCAGTCAAAGACAGGGCCCTGAAGCTTTCTTT. Protein: CASSQRQGPEAFF.

V and J are TRBV18 and TRBJ1-1; unclear D gene. The ends were cut back, 4 bases at V and 1 base at J, with 10 bases in the middle. CDR1 and CDR2 from the germline V gene are KGHSH and LQKENI. This CDR3 is 14 amino acids long. The CDR3 nucleotides read TGTGCCAGCTCACTTGTACGGGGGAACACTGAAGCTTTCTTT. Translated: CASSLVRGNTEAFF.